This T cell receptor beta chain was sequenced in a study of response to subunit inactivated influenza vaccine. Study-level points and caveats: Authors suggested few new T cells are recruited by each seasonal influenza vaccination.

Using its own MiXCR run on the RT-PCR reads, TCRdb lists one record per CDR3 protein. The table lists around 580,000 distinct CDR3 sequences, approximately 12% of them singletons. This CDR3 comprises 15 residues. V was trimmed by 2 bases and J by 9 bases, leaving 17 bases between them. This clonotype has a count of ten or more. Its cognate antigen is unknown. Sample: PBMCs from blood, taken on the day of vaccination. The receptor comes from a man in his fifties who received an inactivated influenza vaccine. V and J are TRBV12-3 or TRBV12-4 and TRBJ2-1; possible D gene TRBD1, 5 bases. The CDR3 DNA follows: TGTGCCAGCAGTTTAAGGGGCACCAGTGTCGGTGAGCAGTTCTTC. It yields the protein CASSLRGTSVGEQFF.